These T cell receptor beta chains were read from a single sample in a study of identical twins. TCRdb re-derived calls from the 5' RACE reads in MiXCR, one entry per CDR3 protein. The table lists fewer than 350,000 distinct CDR3 sequences, roughly 8.6% of them singletons. This sample also belongs to another study, concerning yellow fever vaccine responses in identical twins.

Sequencing was done on a sample of memory (CD45RO+) T cells sorted from blood. Receptors originate from a woman in her late teens or twenties in good health. Each CDR3 is given with its conserved first and last residue. The D gene is left open where the match is weak. Clone size appears in some rows only: once, few, many, or a class for an expanded clone.

CDR3: CASSMKSSGRRVDTQYF
DNA: TGTGCCAGTAGTATGAAGTCTAGCGGGAGACGAGTAGATACGCAGTATTTT
D: TRBD2
V: TRBV19
J: TRBJ2-3
size: NA

CDR3: CSARRFGQTNEKLFF
DNA: TGCAGTGCACGCCGATTCGGACAAACGAATGAAAAACTGTTTTTT
D: NA
V: TRBV20-1
J: TRBJ1-4
size: few

CDR3: CASSQPGQGHSRAFF
DNA: TGTGCCAGCAGCCAACCGGGACAGGGGCACTCTCGGGCTTTCTTT
D: TRBD1
V: TRBV16
J: TRBJ1-1
size: NA

CDR3: CASSLDLTYSNQPQHF
DNA: TGTGCCAGCAGCTTAGATCTCACATATAGCAATCAGCCCCAGCATTTT
D: NA
V: TRBV7-8
J: TRBJ1-5
size: few

CDR3: CASSRRGPGGYTF
DNA: TGTGCCAGTAGCCGGCGGGGGCCGGGTGGCTACACCTTC
D: NA
V: TRBV28
J: TRBJ1-2
size: NA

CDR3: CASSLDKTNYGYTF
DNA: TGCGCCAGCAGCTTGGACAAAACTAACTATGGCTACACCTTC
D: NA
V: TRBV5-1
J: TRBJ1-2
size: many

CDR3: CASKGATGELFF
DNA: TGTGCCAGCAAGGGTGCCACCGGGGAGCTGTTTTTT
D: NA
V: TRBV21-1
J: TRBJ2-2
size: NA

CDR3: CSAGGGFSETQYF
DNA: TGCAGTGCTGGGGGGGGGTTTTCAGAGACCCAGTACTTC
D: TRBD2
V: TRBV20-1
J: TRBJ2-5
size: few

CDR3: CASSSPTSGSYEQYF
DNA: TGTGCCAGCAGTTCCCCGACTAGCGGGAGTTACGAGCAGTACTTC
D: TRBD2
V: TRBV28
J: TRBJ2-7
size: many

CDR3: CASGGQPNTGELFF
DNA: TGTGCCAGCGGGGGTCAGCCGAACACCGGGGAGCTGTTTTTT
D: NA
V: TRBV7-8
J: TRBJ2-2
size: NA

CDR3: CASSAGSIEETQYF
DNA: TGTGCCAGCAGTGCCGGGAGTATCGAAGAGACCCAGTACTTC
D: NA
V: TRBV6-1
J: TRBJ2-5
size: NA

CDR3: CASILNWGRGELFF
DNA: TGTGCCAGCATCCTAAATTGGGGACGCGGGGAGCTGTTTTTT
D: NA
V: TRBV12-3/TRBV12-4
J: TRBJ2-2
size: many

CDR3: CASSRDPNYEQYF
DNA: TGTGCCAGCAGCCGGGATCCCAACTACGAGCAGTACTTC
D: NA
V: TRBV25-1
J: TRBJ2-7
size: few

CDR3: CASSRSGIEAFF
DNA: TGTGCCAGCAGCCGATCCGGGATTGAAGCTTTCTTT
D: NA
V: TRBV11-2
J: TRBJ1-1
size: NA

CDR3: CSASAGPYSPLHF
DNA: TGCAGTGCTAGCGCAGGGCCATATTCACCCCTCCACTTT
D: NA
V: TRBV20-1
J: TRBJ1-6
size: NA

CDR3: CASSFAEVANYGYTF
DNA: TGTGCCAGCAGTTTCGCCGAAGTTGCTAACTATGGCTACACCTTC
D: NA
V: TRBV12-3/TRBV12-4
J: TRBJ1-2
size: NA

CDR3: CASRPGVGEQFF
DNA: TGTGCCAGCAGGCCCGGGGTAGGTGAGCAGTTCTTC
D: NA
V: TRBV6-6
J: TRBJ2-1
size: NA

CDR3: CSLQGARNSPLHF
DNA: TGCAGTTTACAGGGGGCGAGGAATTCACCCCTCCACTTT
D: TRBD1
V: TRBV20-1
J: TRBJ1-6
size: few

CDR3: CASSPLPLNTEAFF
DNA: TGCGCCAGCAGCCCTCTCCCATTGAACACTGAAGCTTTCTTT
D: NA
V: TRBV4-1
J: TRBJ1-1
size: NA

CDR3: CASSRFGARDRVSRGNTGELFF
DNA: TGTGCCAGCAGTCGTTTTGGGGCCCGGGACAGGGTTTCTCGTGGGAACACCGGGGAGCTGTTTTTT
D: TRBD1
V: TRBV6-2/TRBV6-3
J: TRBJ2-2
size: few

CDR3: CASSESNSNQPQHF
DNA: TGTGCCAGTAGTGAGTCTAATAGCAATCAGCCCCAGCATTTT
D: NA
V: TRBV19
J: TRBJ1-5
size: NA

CDR3: CASSRWGHKDRGGYNSPLHF
DNA: TGTGCCAGCAGTAGATGGGGTCACAAAGACAGGGGAGGATATAATTCACCCCTCCACTTT
D: TRBD1
V: TRBV27
J: TRBJ1-6
size: few

CDR3: CASSSRPLGTGTPYAYEQYF
DNA: TGTGCCAGCAGCTCCAGACCGCTCGGTACCGGGACACCTTACGCCTACGAGCAGTACTTC
D: NA
V: TRBV7-8
J: TRBJ2-7
size: NA

CDR3: CASSLGQNSNTGELFF
DNA: TGCGCCAGCAGCTTGGGACAGAATTCGAACACCGGGGAGCTGTTTTTT
D: NA
V: TRBV5-1
J: TRBJ2-2
size: many

CDR3: CASSLYSGANTEAFF
DNA: TGTGCCAGCAGCCTTTACTCAGGGGCGAACACTGAAGCTTTCTTT
D: NA
V: TRBV11-2
J: TRBJ1-1
size: NA

CDR3: CATSDPAGGHPGELFF
DNA: TGTGCCACCAGTGATCCAGCGGGGGGGCATCCCGGGGAGCTGTTTTTT
D: TRBD2
V: TRBV24-1
J: TRBJ2-2
size: NA

CDR3: CASSPNSGRGGEQYF
DNA: TGTGCCAGCAGTCCAAATAGCGGGAGGGGCGGGGAGCAGTACTTC
D: TRBD2
V: TRBV12-3/TRBV12-4
J: TRBJ2-7
size: many

CDR3: CASSVERAMDNTEAFF
DNA: TGTGCCAGCAGCGTAGAGAGGGCGATGGATAACACTGAAGCTTTCTTT
D: NA
V: TRBV9
J: TRBJ1-1
size: NA

CDR3: CATSDLMRAQNPNEQFF
DNA: TGTGCCACCAGTGACCTCATGAGGGCCCAGAATCCGAATGAGCAGTTCTTC
D: NA
V: TRBV24-1
J: TRBJ2-1
size: many

CDR3: CASSQGGRLAENTGELFF
DNA: TGTGCCAGCAGCCAAGGGGGAAGACTAGCGGAGAACACCGGGGAGCTGTTTTTT
D: TRBD2
V: TRBV3-1
J: TRBJ2-2
size: NA

CDR3: CASSREAGGGSGELFF
DNA: TGTGCCAGCAGCCGAGAGGCTGGCGGGGGTTCCGGGGAGCTGTTTTTT
D: TRBD2
V: TRBV7-2
J: TRBJ2-2
size: NA

CDR3: CASSLGSGAYNEQFF
DNA: TGTGCCAGCAGCTTGGGTAGCGGGGCTTACAATGAGCAGTTCTTC
D: TRBD2
V: TRBV5-8
J: TRBJ2-1
size: many

CDR3: CASSSLTGWSRADTQYF
DNA: TGTGCCAGCAGCAGCTTGACAGGTTGGAGTAGAGCAGATACGCAGTATTTT
D: NA
V: TRBV21-1
J: TRBJ2-3
size: NA

CDR3: CASSPTEAGNYGYTF
DNA: TGCGCCAGCAGCCCCACGGAGGCGGGGAACTATGGCTACACCTTC
D: NA
V: TRBV5-1
J: TRBJ1-2
size: few

CDR3: CASSPPPGQVQYF
DNA: TGTGCCAGCAGCCCCCCCCCGGGACAGGTGCAGTATTTT
D: TRBD1
V: TRBV6-1
J: TRBJ2-3
size: NA

CDR3: CSARTPTENYGYTF
DNA: TGCAGTGCTAGAACACCGACAGAGAACTATGGCTACACCTTC
D: NA
V: TRBV20-1
J: TRBJ1-2
size: few

CDR3: CASMARGGANVLTF
DNA: TGTGCCAGCATGGCTCGGGGTGGGGCCAACGTCCTGACTTTC
D: NA
V: TRBV3-1
J: TRBJ2-6
size: few

CDR3: CASSPLPGYSNQPQHF
DNA: TGTGCCAGCAGCCCCCTCCCGGGCTATAGCAATCAGCCCCAGCATTTT
D: NA
V: TRBV6-1
J: TRBJ1-5
size: few

CDR3: CASHGKTRTNYEQYF
DNA: TGTGCCAGCCACGGAAAGACCCGGACCAACTACGAGCAGTACTTC
D: NA
V: TRBV11-2
J: TRBJ2-7
size: few

CDR3: CASSWRGLESEQFF
DNA: TGTGCCAGCAGCTGGAGAGGACTAGAGAGTGAGCAGTTCTTC
D: TRBD2
V: TRBV7-2
J: TRBJ2-1
size: many

CDR3: CISVSEAQLQNTEAFF
DNA: NA
D: NA
V: TRBV7-5
J: TRBJ1-1
size: NA

CDR3: CASSQEGLLSYEQYF
DNA: TGTGCCAGCAGCCAAGAGGGACTACTATCCTACGAGCAGTACTTC
D: TRBD2
V: TRBV4-2
J: TRBJ2-7
size: many